A selection of T cell receptor beta chains follows, all from one sample in a study of cytotoxic CD8 clonotypes in ibrutinib-treated CLL. Sequenced by immunoSEQ multiplex PCR; TCRdb stores in-frame clones only, minus some. The sample lists about 17,000 clones; approximately 80% were seen once. The sequencing here drew on PBMCs, taken before ibrutinib treatment. These receptors all come from a human donor with chronic lymphocytic leukemia. Both conserved end residues are part of each CDR3. A D gene is named only where the DNA matches it firmly. Size is stated for part of the rows, as once, few or many counts, or as a class when the clone is expanded.

j_call clone_size d_call v_call cdr3_nt cdr3_aa
TRBJ2-7 . . TRBV28 TGTGCCAGTCAGGATTTCCTTTACTACGAGCAGTACTTC CASQDFLYYEQYF
TRBJ2-5 . TRBD2 TRBV4-1 TGCGCCAGCAGCCAAGAAGGACTAGACCAAGAGACCCAGTACTTC CASSQEGLDQETQYF
TRBJ2-5 once TRBD1 TRBV7-9 TGTGCCAGCAGCCAGGGACAGTCACAAGAGACCCAGTACTTC CASSQGQSQETQYF
TRBJ2-1 . TRBD1 TRBV11-2 TGTGCCAGCAGCTTCACCGGGACAGGGGTCTACAATGAGCAGTTCTTC CASSFTGTGVYNEQFF
TRBJ2-7 . TRBD2 TRBV10-3 TGTGCCACCGGGGGGTCTACATCCTACGAGCAGTACTTC CATGGSTSYEQYF
TRBJ2-6 . . TRBV18 TGTGCCAGCTCACCAAGGCCGTCCGGGCAGGGGAAGTGGGGGGCCAACGTCCTGACTTTC CASSPRPSGQGKWGANVLTF
TRBJ2-3 . . TRBV19 TGTGCCAGTAGCCCAGGGGTCCCCCTCACAGATACGCAGTATTTT CASSPGVPLTDTQYF
TRBJ2-5 . . TRBV28 TGTGCCAGCAGTTTCAGGGGACAAGAGACCCAGTACTTC CASSFRGQETQYF
TRBJ1-4 . TRBD1 TRBV9 TGTGCCAGCAGCGCCGGCGGGACAGGGTATGAAAAACTGTTTTTT CASSAGGTGYEKLFF
TRBJ2-1 . TRBD1 TRBV5-1 TGCGCCAGCAGCAGCCTGCAGGGGGCCTTGGATGAGCAGTTCTTC CASSSLQGALDEQFF
TRBJ1-1 . . TRBV29-1 TGCAGCCCTTTACGGGAGAACACTGAAGCTTTCTTT CSPLRENTEAFF
TRBJ2-7 . TRBD2 TRBV10-3 TGTGCCATCAGGCCGGGACTAGCGTCCCACGAGCAGTACTTC CAIRPGLASHEQYF
TRBJ2-7 . . TRBV9 TGTGCCAGCAAGTTCGACGAGCAGTACTTC CASKFDEQYF
TRBJ2-3 . TRBD2 TRBV2 TGTGCCAGTCTAGCGGCTAGCACAGATACGCAGTATTTT CASLAASTDTQYF
TRBJ2-3 . TRBD1 TRBV2 TGTGCCAGCAGTGGAGGGGGGACAGGGGGCACAGATACGCAGTATTTT CASSGGGTGGTDTQYF
TRBJ2-1 . . TRBV5-7 TGTGCCAGCAGCTCTCCCGGGGCCTACAATGAGCAGTTCTTC CASSSPGAYNEQFF
TRBJ1-1 . TRBD1 TRBV6-6 TGTGCCAGCAGCTCGGACAGGGCTACGGGTAGGACTGAAGCTTTCTTT CASSSDRATGRTEAFF
TRBJ1-3 . . TRBV5-8 TGTGCCAGCAGCTTCATGGGACCTGGAAACACCATATATTTT CASSFMGPGNTIYF
TRBJ2-4 few . TRBV7-9 TGTGCCAGCAGCCCCTCCTCGCAGGGATATTCCAAAAACATTCAGTACTTC CASSPSSQGYSKNIQYF
TRBJ1-5 . . TRBV19 TGTGCCAGTAACGACTTTTCGACCGGACGGGGTAATCAGCCCCAGCATTTT CASNDFSTGRGNQPQHF
TRBJ2-3 . TRBD2 TRBV27 TGTGCCAGCAGTTTATTGGCTAGCGGGAGTGGGGGAGATACGCAGTATTTT CASSLLASGSGGDTQYF
TRBJ2-6 . . TRBV19 TGTGCCACCAGTCGGGGCCGTCAGAGCTCTGGGGCCAACGTCCTGACTTTC CATSRGRQSSGANVLTF
TRBJ2-7 . TRBD1 TRBV5-3 TGTGCCAGAAGAGGACAGGGGAAAGCGTACGAGCAGTACTTC CARRGQGKAYEQYF
TRBJ2-7 . . TRBV5-6 TGTGCCAGCAGTGCCATTCGGGGACACGAGCAGTACTTC CASSAIRGHEQYF
TRBJ2-5 . . TRBV19 TGTGCCAGTAGTCTATCCCTAGGGGGATGGGAGACCCAGTACTTC CASSLSLGGWETQYF
TRBJ1-4 . . TRBV28 TGTGCCAGCAGGGTACAGGAAAAACTGTTTTTT CASRVQEKLFF
TRBJ2-3 . . TRBV27 TGTGCCAGCAGTTTGGGTGGACACCGCACAGATACGCAGTATTTT CASSLGGHRTDTQYF
TRBJ1-3 . . TRBV6-4 TGTGCCAGCAGTGAAATACGCGGGCCCGTGCCTGGAAACACCATATATTTT CASSEIRGPVPGNTIYF
TRBJ2-2 few . TRBV4-3 TGCGCCAGCAGCCAAGATAGGGCCAGTTCCGGGGAGCTGTTTTTT CASSQDRASSGELFF
TRBJ1-4 . . TRBV18 TGTGCCAGCTCACCAGGGCAAACTAATGAAAAACTGTTTTTT CASSPGQTNEKLFF
TRBJ2-7 . . TRBV11-2 TGTGCCAGCAGCTTAGGTGCGCCTATCACCTACGAGCAGTACTTC CASSLGAPITYEQYF
TRBJ1-1 . TRBD1 TRBV6-5 TGTGCCAGCAGTCGGACAGGGGGCGCCCCTATTGAAGCTTTCTTT CASSRTGGAPIEAFF
TRBJ2-7 . . TRBV28 TGTGCCAGCAGTCTCCCCAGGGCAGGGATGGGCTACGAGCAGTACTTC CASSLPRAGMGYEQYF
TRBJ2-1 . . TRBV19 TGTGCCAGTACCCCCAGGGCGGGTGAGCAGTTCTTC CASTPRAGEQFF
TRBJ1-2 . TRBD1 TRBV6-6 TGTGCCAGCAGTACGGACAGGAACTATGGCTACACCTTC CASSTDRNYGYTF
TRBJ2-5 few . TRBV7-8 TGTGCCAGCCGGCGTGGGGAGACCCAGTACTTC CASRRGETQYF
TRBJ2-2 . . TRBV7-9 TGTGCCAGCCTGCCGGGAGTAGAGACCGGGGAGCTGTTTTTT CASLPGVETGELFF
TRBJ2-7 . . TRBV6-5 TGTGCCAGCAGGGACGACGTCTCCTACGAGCAGTACTTC CASRDDVSYEQYF
TRBJ1-5 few . TRBV19 TGTGCCAGTTGCAACGGGTGGCAGGGAGGGCAGCCCCAGCATTTT CASCNGWQGGQPQHF
TRBJ2-5 . TRBD1 TRBV27 TGTGCCAGCAGTTTAAGGGGCCCCGCGACAGGGGGATACCAAGAGACCCAGTACTTC CASSLRGPATGGYQETQYF
TRBJ1-5 . TRBD1 TRBV19 TGTGCCAGTAACATCGGACAGGGGGCGTTACAGCCCCAGCATTTT CASNIGQGALQPQHF
TRBJ2-1 medium-sized TRBD2 TRBV19 TGTGCCAGTAGTCCCAGCGGGATGAATGAGCAGTTCTTC CASSPSGMNEQFF
TRBJ2-3 . TRBD2 TRBV7-2 TGTGCCAGCAGGGGCGGGAGGGGGGCAGATACGCAGTATTTT CASRGGRGADTQYF
TRBJ2-7 once TRBD1 TRBV12-5 TGTGCTAGTGGTTTGTACGGAGGACAGGGGACGGCCGAGCAGTACTTC CASGLYGGQGTAEQYF
TRBJ1-5 . . TRBV2 TGTGCCAGCAGGAGACAAACCGGGTCCAATCAGCCCCAGCATTTT CASRRQTGSNQPQHF
TRBJ1-5 few TRBD1 TRBV4-2 TGTGCCAGCAGCCAGGCTACAGGGGAAAATCAGCCCCAGCATTTT CASSQATGENQPQHF
TRBJ1-6 once . TRBV19 TGTGCCAGCAGACAGATCTATAATTCACCCCTCCACTTT CASRQIYNSPLHF
TRBJ1-5 . . TRBV5-1 TGCGCCAGCAGCTCCGGGGACAACAATCAGCCCCAGCATTTT CASSSGDNNQPQHF
TRBJ1-6 . . TRBV6-5 TGTGCCAGCAGCCTCGGGACGGGGATAATTCAACCCCTCCACTTT CASSLGTGIIQPLHF
TRBJ2-3 . . TRBV7-8 TGTGCCAGCAGCCCCGTACAAGTTAACACAGATACGCAGTATTTT CASSPVQVNTDTQYF
TRBJ2-1 . TRBD2 TRBV11-3 TGTGCCAGCAGCTCTAGACTAGCGGGAGGGGGAAATGAGCAGTTCTTC CASSSRLAGGGNEQFF
TRBJ2-7 few . TRBV5-5 TGTGCCAGCAGCCCGGAAATGGCAGGGCCTCCCCACGAGCAGTACTTC CASSPEMAGPPHEQYF
TRBJ1-1 . TRBD1 TRBV5-6 TGTGCCAGCAGCTGGGGGACAGTTATTATGAACACTGAAGCTTTCTTT CASSWGTVIMNTEAFF
TRBJ1-1 . TRBD1 TRBV7-9 TGTGCCAGCAGCATGGGACAGGGCGCTGAAGCTTTCTTT CASSMGQGAEAFF
TRBJ1-1 . TRBD1 TRBV6-5 TGTGCCAGCAGTCTGCAGGGGGACGGTGAAGCTTTCTTT CASSLQGDGEAFF